What follows describes a single TCR beta chain. The antigen remains unidentified. Germline CDR1 MNHEY, CDR2 SVGAGI. V was clipped by 5 bases and J by 2 bases; unmatched bases: 6. This CDR3 spans 14 amino acids. This sample is drawn from a study of graft-versus-host responses after intestinal transplantation. Across the study: Each of the recipients got a multivisceral, liver-intestinal, or isolated intestinal transplant.

The assay was immunoSEQ multiplex PCR, and TCRdb's table has in-frame clones only and misses some. Here the sample spans about 100,000 clones, roughly nine tenths being singletons. The source was unstimulated CD4+ T cells sorted from spleen or lymph node cells, collected before transplant. The gene calls are TRBV6-5 and TRBJ2-7; 7 positions match TRBD1. This TCR was sampled from a human donor who was the organ donor for an intestinal transplant. CDR3 amino acids: CASSRRQGTYEQYF. DNA for the CDR3: TGTGCCAGCAGTCGCCGACAGGGTACCTACGAGCAGTACTTC.